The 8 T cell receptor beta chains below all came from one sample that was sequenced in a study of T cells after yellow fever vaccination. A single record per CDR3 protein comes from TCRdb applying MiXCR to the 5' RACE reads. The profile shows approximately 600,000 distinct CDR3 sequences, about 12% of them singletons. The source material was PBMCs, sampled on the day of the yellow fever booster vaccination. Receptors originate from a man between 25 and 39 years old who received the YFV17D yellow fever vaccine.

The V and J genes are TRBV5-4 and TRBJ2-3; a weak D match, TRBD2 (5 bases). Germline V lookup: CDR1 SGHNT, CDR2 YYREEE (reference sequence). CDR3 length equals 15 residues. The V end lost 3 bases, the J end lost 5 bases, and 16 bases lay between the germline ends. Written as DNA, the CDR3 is TGTGCCAGCAGCTGGAGCGGCACCCGAGGAGATACGCAGTATTTT. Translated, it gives CASSWSGTRGDTQYF.

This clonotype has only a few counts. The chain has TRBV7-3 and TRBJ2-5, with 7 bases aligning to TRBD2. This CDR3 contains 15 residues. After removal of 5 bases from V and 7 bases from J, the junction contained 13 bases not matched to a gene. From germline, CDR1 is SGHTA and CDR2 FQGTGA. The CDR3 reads CASSPYPGLDVTQYF. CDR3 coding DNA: TGTGCCAGCAGCCCCTACCCCGGACTAGACGTGACCCAGTACTTC. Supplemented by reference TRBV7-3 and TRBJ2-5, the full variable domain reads GAGVSQTPSNKVTEKGKYVELRCDPISGHTALYWYRQSLGQGPEFLIYFQGTGAADDSGLPNDRFFAVRPEGSVSTLKIQRTERGDSAVYLCASSPYPGLDVTQYFGPGTRLLVL.

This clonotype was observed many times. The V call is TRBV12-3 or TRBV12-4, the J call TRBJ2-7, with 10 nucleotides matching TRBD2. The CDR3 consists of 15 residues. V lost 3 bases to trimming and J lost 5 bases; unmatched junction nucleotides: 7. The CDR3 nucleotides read TGTGCCAGCAGTTTTGGACCCCTAGCGGGAGACGAGCAGTACTTC. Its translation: CASSFGPLAGDEQYF.

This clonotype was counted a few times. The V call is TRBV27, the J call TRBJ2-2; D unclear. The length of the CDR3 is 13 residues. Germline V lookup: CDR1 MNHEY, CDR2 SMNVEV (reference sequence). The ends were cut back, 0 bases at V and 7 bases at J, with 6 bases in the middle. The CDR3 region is CASSLSAVGELFF. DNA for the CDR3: TGTGCCAGCAGTTTATCGGCGGTCGGGGAGCTGTTTTTT.

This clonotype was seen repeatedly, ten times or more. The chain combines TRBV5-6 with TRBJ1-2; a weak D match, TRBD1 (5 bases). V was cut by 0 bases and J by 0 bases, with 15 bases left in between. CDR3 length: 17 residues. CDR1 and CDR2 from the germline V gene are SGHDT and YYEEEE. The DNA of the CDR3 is TGTGCCAGCAGCTTGGGTGGGACCGCGCGTACTAACTATGGCTACACCTTC. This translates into CASSLGGTARTNYGYTF.

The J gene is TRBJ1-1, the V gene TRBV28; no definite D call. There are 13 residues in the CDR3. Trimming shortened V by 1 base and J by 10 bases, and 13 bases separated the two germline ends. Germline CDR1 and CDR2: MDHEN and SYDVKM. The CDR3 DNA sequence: TGTGCCAGCAGTTTATCGCCCGGGGTCAGAGCTTTCTTT. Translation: CASSLSPGVRAFF.

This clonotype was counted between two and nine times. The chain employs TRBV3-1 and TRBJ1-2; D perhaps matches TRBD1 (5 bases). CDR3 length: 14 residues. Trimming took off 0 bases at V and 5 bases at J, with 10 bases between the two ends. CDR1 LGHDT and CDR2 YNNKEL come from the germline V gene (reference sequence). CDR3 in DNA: TGTGCCAGCAGCCAAGAAAGGGGCGCATATGGCTACACCTTC. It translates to CASSQERGAYGYTF.

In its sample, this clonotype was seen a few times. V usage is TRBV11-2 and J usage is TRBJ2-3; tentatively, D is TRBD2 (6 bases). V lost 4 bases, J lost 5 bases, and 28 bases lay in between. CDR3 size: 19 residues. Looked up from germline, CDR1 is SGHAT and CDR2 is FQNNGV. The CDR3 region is CASSSRRVALAQLGDTQYF. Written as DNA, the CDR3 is TGTGCCAGCAGCTCTCGTCGGGTCGCACTAGCCCAATTGGGAGATACGCAGTATTTT.